This T cell receptor beta chain was recorded in a study of blood T cell repertoires in COVID-19 (dated by TCRdb to 2018 to 2020). Concerning the study at large: The collaborator samples originated in the United States, Italy and Spain and spanned the acute and convalescent phases of COVID-19. The prospective study material was composed of cDNA or gDNA derived from T cells, B-cell-depleted T cells, or PBMCs. Subjects who had been exposed to COVID-19, were actively infected with it, or had recovered from it provided the deeply sampled blood TCRbeta repertoires that made up the dataset. A freely available public database, intended as a resource for researchers studying the immune response to SARS-CoV-2, is where the repertoires were released. Samples came from the ongoing ImmuneRACE study (first 160 participants) plus 1,254 subjects from 6 global collaborators. The sample metadata nearly always contained a de-identified subject ID, COVID-19 status, age in years and sex. Where available, HLA class I and class II types were obtained from metadata supplied by the sample provider rather than from assay-based typing. General conclusions and limits of the study: The quantity of clinical and demographic metadata differed by source and by participant and was supplied without curation.

Looking up the germline V gene yields CDR1 MNHNS and CDR2 SASEGT. A distance of 8 bases separates the germline ends of V and J, which lose 6 bases and 8 bases respectively. From its cysteine to its phenylalanine, the CDR3 spans 11 amino acids. Just the 33-base CDR3 DNA is kept, in frame starting at base 1. With respect to this clone: Its antigen remains undetermined. No much larger clone exists at a distance of one base, and base qualities are not known.

TCRbeta CDR3 regions were amplified from genomic DNA by means of the immunoSEQ Assay, a bias-controlled multiplex PCR. In the original analysis: The number of nucleated cells in each sample was estimated by amplification of reference gene primers within the assay. Sequence reads were collapsed and filtered to measure the absolute abundance of every unique TCRbeta CDR3 rearrangement. Productive Simpson clonality was computed per sample as the square root of Simpson's diversity index over productive rearrangements. Held by TCRdb, this immuneACCESS table contains in-frame sequences only and omits some clones. Under half of the omission traces to an unresolved V gene where checked; the cause of the rest is unknown. V and J calls and clone size come straight from that table; D and trimming were deduced from the DNA. For this sample there are about 240,000 clones; about 89% appear just once. The biggest ten clones account for about 4% of the sample.

In the prospective study, participants were about 18 to 100 years old, resided in fewer than 25 geographic areas of the United States, and were enrolled through a virtual design. To assign participants to cohorts, the prospective study relied on clinical history that participants themselves reported in a screening survey and a study questionnaire. Recovered participants in ImmuneRACE Cohort 3 were defined as having two consecutive negative NP/OP PCR tests, clearance from a healthcare professional, or resolution of symptoms. Each participant in the prospective study had whole blood, serum and a nasopharyngeal or oropharyngeal swab collected by mobile phlebotomists. Prospective study participants could optionally give additional blood draws and questionnaires over an approximately 2-month period. Before DNA extraction, prospective study blood samples were shipped either frozen or at room temperature.

Sequences were obtained from PBMCs or T cells enriched from blood (not recorded which). This receptor was obtained from a woman in her thirties who had recovered from COVID-19. In this chain, TRBV6-1 is recombined with TRBJ2-1, and possibly TRBD2, on 5 matching bases. The DNA sequence follows: TGTGCCAGCAGCCCGGGGTATGAGCAGTTCTTC. This yields the protein CASSPGYEQFF.